The 5 T cell receptor beta chains below come from one sample, sequenced in a study of human T cells and chemical hapten exposure (dated by TCRdb to the early 2020s). Library creation used RACE. The sequencer listed for this sample is NextSeq 500. The public reads were quality trimmed at Q25 with fastp and then assembled into clones with MiXCR by TCRdb, keeping productive beta chains. Identical CDR3 proteins give one entry, which carries the most common genes and DNA. This sample has roughly 380,000 distinct CDR3 sequences in its table, and just under 6.5% of those were observed once. About 5.6% of the sample rests with the top ten. The time point label, read with the paper, signifies: patch test 2, 6 weeks after DPC sensitization. The treatment or condition label on this specimen signifies: therapeutic diphenylcyclopropenone sensitization with weekly scalp DPC. The sequencing here drew on whole blood, taken in connection with sensitization to the hapten diphenylcyclopropenone (DPC). Receptors were obtained from a woman aged 18-29 years with alopecia areata. Some clones in this sample may be carry-over from other donors' samples.

This clonotype was detected only a few times. The chain combines TRBV12-5 with TRBJ1-2; TRBD1 matches 8 bases. The CDR3 loop spans 16 amino acids. The V gene's germline CDR1 is LGHNT and CDR2 FRNRAP. Trimming cost V 1 base and J 8 bases; bases outside gene matches: 12. The CDR3 sequence is CASGLGHAGGSQGYTF. The CDR3 DNA sequence: TGTGCTAGTGGTTTGGGCCACGCAGGGGGCTCTCAGGGCTACACCTTC.

The V and J genes are TRBV5-1 and TRBJ2-3; D possibly corresponds to TRBD2 (5 bases). V gave up 4 bases and J gave up 2 bases, with 14 bases separating them. CDR1 is SGHRS, CDR2 YFSETQ, per germline. The CDR3 is made up of 15 amino acids. CDR3 sequence (DNA): TGCGCCAGCAGCATTTTCGAGGGAAACACAGATACGCAGTATTTT. Protein sequence: CASSIFEGNTDTQYF.

The V and J genes are TRBV6-6 and TRBJ2-7, with 12 bases aligning to TRBD2. This CDR3 spans 15 amino acids. Germline loops: CDR1 MNHNY, CDR2 SVGAGI (reference sequence). The trim removed 6 bases at V and 2 bases at J, leaving 5 bases unmatched. In DNA form, the CDR3 reads TGTGCCAGCAGCACAGGACTAGCGGGGACCTACGAGCAGTACTTC. Encoded protein: CASSTGLAGTYEQYF.

The CDR3 spells CASHRGAPPYGYTF. CDR3 sequence (DNA): TGTGCCAGCCATAGAGGCGCTCCTCCCTATGGCTACACCTTC. This sequence joins TRBV14 and TRBJ1-2; no firm D call. Looked up from germline, CDR1 is SGHDN and CDR2 is FVKESK. Trimming stripped 8 bases from V and 4 bases from J, with 17 bases between. CDR3 length: 14 residues.

The genes are TRBV7-8 and TRBJ1-1; a weak D match, TRBD1 (6 bases). Germline CDR1 SGHVS, CDR2 FQNEAQ. The CDR3 runs 15 residues. Trimming took 7 bases from V and 4 from J, leaving 19 bases between them. The CDR3 is CASTQDRDRITEAFF. The CDR3 DNA follows: TGTGCCAGCACCCAGGACAGAGACAGAATCACTGAAGCTTTCTTT.